The 8 T cell receptor beta chains listed next were all sequenced from one sample in a study of cytomegalovirus exposure and HLA in healthy donors. 60 Vbeta and 13 Jbeta primers were used in PCR. Measured with immunoSEQ multiplex PCR; TCRdb has only the in-frame clones, and not every one. The table lists under 120,000 clones, approximately 70% of them singletons. Sample: PBMCs. These receptors all stem from a man aged 25-45 years in good health and CMV-seropositive.

This chain connects TRBV7-2 to TRBJ1-2; D might be TRBD1 (5 bases). The CDR3 covers 13 residues. Germline-derived CDR1 and CDR2 are SGHTA and FQGNSA. Trimming left V 1 base short and J 6 bases short, with 9 bases between. The CDR3 DNA reads as TGTGCCAGCAGCTTAGTTGGGGGGAATGGCTACACCTTC. It specifies CASSLVGGNGYTF.

The chain combines TRBV5-1 with TRBJ2-1; 7 bases agree with TRBD1. CDR3 length: 13 amino acids. Germline V gives CDR1 SGHRS, CDR2 YFSETQ. With 1 base clipped from V and 7 bases from J, the junction kept 2 bases outside the gene matches. The CDR3 here is CASSLTGENEQFF. The CDR3 nucleotides read TGCGCCAGCAGCTTGACAGGGGAAAATGAGCAGTTCTTC.

This chain connects TRBV18 to TRBJ2-1, with 14 bases aligning to TRBD2. The V segment lost 3 bases and the J segment 3 bases; nucleotides outside the gene matches: 1. CDR1 and CDR2 (germline): KGHSH, LQKENI. CDR3 length: 16 residues. CDR3 protein: CASSPTSGGVYNEQFF. The CDR3 DNA follows: TGTGCCAGCTCACCGACTAGCGGGGGGGTCTACAATGAGCAGTTCTTC.

The chain recombines TRBV5-1 with TRBJ2-1, with 11 bases aligning to TRBD1. The CDR3 contains 14 residues. Germline V gene data show CDR1 as SGHRS and CDR2 as YFSETQ. Unmatched junction bases numbered 6, after V lost 4 bases and J lost 9 bases. CDR3 region: CASSAGTGGGEQFF. In DNA, the CDR3 is TGCGCCAGCAGCGCCGGGACAGGGGGGGGTGAGCAGTTCTTC.

Here the CDR3 reads CSALQRTNEKLFF. The CDR3 DNA is TGCAGCGCCCTACAGCGGACTAATGAAAAACTGTTTTTT. The chain recombines TRBV29-1 with TRBJ1-4; D is unclear. Trimming removed 7 bases at V and 2 bases at J, with 11 bases between. The germline V gene has CDR1 SQVTM and CDR2 ANQGSEA. The CDR3 is made up of 13 amino acids.

V and J are TRBV6-1 and TRBJ1-5; D gene uncertain. Trimming pared 7 bases from V and 4 bases from J, leaving 14 bases between. CDR1 is MNHNS and CDR2 is SASEGT in the germline V gene. The CDR3 runs to 14 residues. The CDR3 sequence is CASTRSAENQPQHF. The CDR3, as DNA: TGTGCCAGCACCAGAAGCGCGGAAAATCAGCCCCAGCATTTT.

This chain links TRBV6-5 with TRBJ1-3; possibly TRBD1 for D (5 bases). Per the germline V gene, CDR1 is MNHEY and CDR2 is SVGAGI. V gave up 6 bases and J gave up 0 bases, with 12 bases separating them. The CDR3 has 15 residues. Here the CDR3 reads CASSTTGVSGNTIYF. CDR3 bases: TGTGCCAGCAGCACAACAGGAGTCTCTGGAAACACCATATATTTT.

The chain uses TRBV10-3 and TRBJ1-1; unclear D gene. CDR1 is ENHRY and CDR2 is SYGVKD in the germline V gene. The ends were cut back, 10 bases at V and 2 bases at J, with 14 bases in the middle. This CDR3 is 13 amino acids long. The CDR3 is CASNVGDNTEAFF. DNA for the CDR3: TGTGCCAGTAACGTTGGAGATAACACTGAAGCTTTCTTT.